This T cell receptor (beta chain) was captured by sequencing in a study of tumor-infiltrating lymphocytes in primary liver carcinoma (TCRdb year 2017). Context from the whole study: Between late 2015 and March 2016, roughly five patients in China with histopathologically diagnosed primary liver carcinoma had their tumors surgically resected. A total of approximately 35 specimens from 5 patients, comprising 25 or so tumor regions, 5 adjacent noncancerous liver tissues and 5 peripheral blood samples, were covered by TCRbeta repertoire sequencing. Each sample produced roughly 3.5 to 7.13 million productive TCRbeta reads, and read depth showed no significant difference between tissue types. Reproducibility between technical replicate repertoires was high, with correlation coefficients above 0.98 and mean shared-clone rates approximately 0.9. Of the five patients, three men and two women aged 30 to 69 years, four had hepatocellular carcinoma and one had combined HCC and intrahepatic cholangiocarcinoma. Across five regions of each liver tumor, along with adjacent normal tissue and blood, the study brought together TCRbeta repertoire sequencing, expression microarrays and whole-exome sequencing. The tumors of the five patients were staged as T1-T3 N0M0, with maximum diameters ranging from about 4.2 to 10 cm.

This clonotype has at least ten counts. Its target antigen remains unknown. This may be a read error, as it is one base from a much larger clone. A constant-region primer and ProtoScript II reverse transcriptase were used to reverse-transcribe TCRbeta-specific cDNA from roughly 0.55 ug total RNA. Three nested multiplex PCR rounds, following a slightly modified ARM-PCR procedure, were used to build the TCRbeta libraries. Each of the first two PCR rounds ran for around 11 cycles using multiplex TRBV1-TRBV30 forward primers together with a Cbeta reverse primer. A final 25-cycle PCR with Deep VentR polymerase added sample barcodes and Illumina adapters. Before sequencing, amplicons of 200-500 bp were gel-purified using a QIAquick gel extraction kit. An Illumina HiSeq 2500 was used to sequence the TCRbeta amplicons with 250-bp paired-end reads. The paper's processing steps were these. Reads were quality-trimmed with Trimmomatic v0.33, and paired reads were merged with FLASH v1.2.11 to recover full CDR3 sequences. V, D and J germline segments were assigned to the rearranged TCRbeta sequences using MiGEC v1.2.1b. VDJtools v1.0.0 computed clonotype statistics and Shannon-Wiener diversity indices. Except for diversity analysis, only the 250 most abundant clonotypes of each sample were used in subsequent analyses to reduce sampling bias. The public reads were reprocessed in TCRdb via fastp at Q25 and MiXCR, keeping in-frame beta chains. Rows are unified per CDR3 protein, each entry keeping the most common DNA and genes. TCRdb, not the original authors, processed these V and J calls. The sample has 200,000 or so distinct CDR3 sequences on record, around three fifths of them singletons. The ten largest clones take up 7% to 8.5% of the sample.

Including cysteine and phenylalanine, the CDR3 has 16 amino acids. The CDR3 DNA has 48 bases and is translated from base 1. CDR1 and CDR2 are drawn from the germline V gene: SGHAT, FQNNGV. What the work shows at the level of the full study, not this receptor alone: Since the samples were bulk and unsorted, there was no way to compare CD4+ and CD8+ T cell repertoires. A significantly larger repertoire fraction was made up by the top 250 clones in tumors than in blood (p = 0.039). With just a few patients in the study, the authors point out that the findings should be validated in a larger study. Pairs of tumor regions showed greater repertoire overlap (mean about 36%) than tumor-adjacent pairs (around 17%) or tumor-blood pairs (approximately 14%), which is consistent with antigen-driven expansion. Because sequencing covered only the TCR beta chain and unpaired alpha chains were not captured, true repertoire diversity is likely underestimated.

TRIzol reagent was used to extract blood RNA from unsorted whole blood, while the DNeasy Blood & Tissue kit provided the germline DNA. At the time of sampling, the patients had chronic HBV infection and had not received any treatment. Before surgery, roughly 4 milliliters of peripheral blood were drawn into K2EDTA tubes. The TCR was taken from a woman in her sixties or seventies with primary liver carcinoma and hepatitis B virus infection. This sequence uses TRBV11-2 and TRBJ1-1; the D gene is perhaps TRBD1, on 6 matching bases. Sequencing was carried out using peripheral blood. This receptor carries the CDR3 CAGSLSFLRGPIEAFF. The nucleotide sequence reads TGTGCCGGCAGCTTATCATTCTTGCGGGGGCCCATAGAAGCTTTCTTT.